The T cell receptor beta chain described here comes from a study of radiotherapy plus CTLA-4 blockade in lung cancer. This CDR3 is 17 amino acids long. Trimming shortened V by 4 bases and J by 4 bases, and 19 bases separated the two germline ends. Germline V gene sequence: CDR1 MGHRA, CDR2 YSYEKL. Alongside CTLA-4 blockade with ipilimumab, patients with chemo-refractory metastatic non-small-cell lung cancer received focal radiation. Study-level points and caveats: Peripheral blood showed expansion of tumor-derived TCR clones after radiotherapy and ipilimumab. In blood, early T cell clone dynamics reportedly predicted response best, together with interferon-beta.

Details on this clone: No antigen is known for it.

Here immunoSEQ multiplex PCR was the method, and the copy in TCRdb shows in-frame clones only, minus some. Of some 66,000 clones in the sample, under 85% were seen once. Sequenced here: peripheral blood, sampled from a patient treated with radiotherapy plus ipilimumab. This chain links TRBV4-1 with TRBJ2-2; maybe TRBD2 (7 bases). This receptor was obtained from a human donor with non-small cell lung cancer who had a partial response to radiotherapy plus ipilimumab. This CDR3 is CASSPRGGGSGTGELFF. Here the CDR3 DNA reads TGCGCCAGCAGCCCGAGGGGGGGCGGGAGTGGCACCGGGGAGCTGTTTTTT.